Below, 21 T cell receptor beta chains from the same sample are listed, as sequenced in a study of early stage breast cancer tumors. Produced via immunoSEQ multiplex PCR; TCRdb's table is partial and in-frame only. Among some 70,000 clones listed, roughly three quarters were seen once. The material sequenced was blood. Receptor source: a person aged 55 to 69 with breast cancer.

This clone was observed a few times. This chain's CDR3 is CASSVATQPAYEQYF. The CDR3 coding sequence is TGTGCCAGCAGCGTAGCTACACAGCCGGCCTACGAGCAGTACTTC. The genes are TRBV9 and TRBJ2-7; D gene unclear. Germline CDR1 SGDLS, CDR2 YYNGEE. This CDR3 spans 15 amino acids. V lost 0 bases and J lost 2, with 12 bases in between.

The V gene is TRBV10-3, the J gene TRBJ2-5; weak D call: TRBD1 (5 bases). The V end was cut by 4 bases, the J end by 2 bases, with 8 bases between. Germline values: CDR1 ENHRY, CDR2 SYGVKD. The CDR3 extends over 13 amino acids. The CDR3 nucleotides are TGTGCCATCAGTGGCAGGGTTCAAGAGACCCAGTACTTC. Amino acids: CAISGRVQETQYF.

J is TRBJ1-2 and V is TRBV5-1; 9 bases fit TRBD1. The ends lost 4 bases at V and 2 bases at J; junction bases unmatched: 6. Germline CDR1 and CDR2: SGHRS and YFSETQ. The CDR3 has 15 residues. The CDR3 region has the DNA TGCGCCAGCAGCGCCACGGGACAGGGAAACTATGGCTACACCTTC. Amino acid sequence: CASSATGQGNYGYTF.

The sample holds one count of this clone. This rearrangement joins TRBV13 to TRBJ1-3, with D tentatively TRBD1 (5 bases). The CDR3 extends over 15 amino acids. Germline V gene sequence: CDR1 PRHDT, CDR2 FYEKMQ (reference sequence). Trimming left V 5 bases short and J 5 bases short, with 16 bases between. The CDR3 sequence: CASSPQGFYRNTIYF. The CDR3, as DNA: TGTGCCAGCAGCCCCCAGGGTTTTTACAGAAACACCATATATTTT.

The chain recombines TRBV25-1 with TRBJ2-2; D is ambiguous. CDR1 MGHDK and CDR2 SYGVNS come from the germline V gene. The ends were cut back, 6 bases at V and 2 bases at J, with 13 bases in the middle. The CDR3 is 15 residues long. Here the CDR3 DNA reads TGTGCCAGCAGAGGGCCGACCAAAAACACCGGGGAGCTGTTTTTT. This sequence encodes CASRGPTKNTGELFF.

The chain links TRBV7-9 to TRBJ1-5; D may be TRBD1 (5 bases). Germline loops: CDR1 SEHNR, CDR2 FQNEAQ (reference sequence). Deletions cut 2 bases from V and 3 bases from J, with 8 bases between. There are 14 residues in the CDR3. DNA of the CDR3: TGTGCCAGCAGCTTATCAGGGCTCAATCAGCCCCAGCATTTT. Residues: CASSLSGLNQPQHF.

The V gene is TRBV9, the J gene TRBJ2-3; 10 bases agree with TRBD2. Unmatched junction bases numbered 9, after V lost 3 bases and J lost 5 bases. The CDR3 sequence is 16 residues long. Germline values: CDR1 SGDLS, CDR2 YYNGEE. The CDR3: CASSGGSGRRGDTQYF. In DNA form, the CDR3 reads TGTGCCAGCAGCGGAGGTAGCGGGAGGCGGGGAGATACGCAGTATTTT.

This chain joins TRBV27 and TRBJ2-7, with D unclear. Trimming shortened V by 2 bases and J by 2 bases, and 10 bases separated the two germline ends. CDR1 and CDR2 (germline): MNHEY, SMNVEV (reference sequence). This CDR3 has 14 residues. CDR3: CASSLNRWTYEQYF. In DNA, the CDR3 is TGTGCCAGCAGTTTAAACAGATGGACCTACGAGCAGTACTTC.

V and J are TRBV5-4 and TRBJ1-5; a possible D gene is TRBD1 (6 bases). The CDR3 runs to 17 residues. In germline, CDR1 is SGHNT, CDR2 YYREEE (reference sequence). V dropped 3 bases and J dropped 5 bases, with 21 bases sitting between them. The CDR3 here is CASSSGPTIGGHQPQHF. The CDR3 coding sequence is TGTGCCAGCAGCTCCGGGCCAACGATTGGGGGCCATCAGCCCCAGCATTTT. The full variable domain, rest sourced from reference TRBV5-4 and TRBJ1-5, is ETGVTQSPTHLIKTRGQQVTLRCSSQSGHNTVSWYQQALGQGPQFIFQYYREEENGRGNFPPRFSGLQFPNYSSELNVNALELDDSALYLCASSSGPTIGGHQPQHFGDGTRLSIL.

In its sample, this clone was seen once. V gene TRBV2 combines with J gene TRBJ1-2; D not certain. This CDR3 has 15 residues. V was clipped by 7 bases and J by 4 bases, with 19 bases between them. The germline V gene encodes CDR1 SNHLY and CDR2 FYNNEI. CDR3 sequence (DNA): TGTGCCAGCATTAGGGTTCCCGACGACACCTATGGCTACACCTTC. Translating gives CASIRVPDDTYGYTF.

J is TRBJ1-6 and V is TRBV30; 7 bases fit TRBD1. The J segment lost 11 bases and the V segment lost 4 bases, leaving 17 bases of the junction unmatched. The CDR3 totals 16 residues. Germline values: CDR1 GTSNPN, CDR2 SVGIG (reference sequence). The CDR3 sequence: CAWTRVWSGGDPPLHF. The CDR3 nucleotides are TGTGCCTGGACGCGAGTATGGTCAGGGGGGGACCCACCCCTCCACTTT.

The genes are TRBV6-1 and TRBJ2-7; the D is unclear. Germline V gene sequence: CDR1 MNHNS, CDR2 SASEGT. V was clipped by 4 bases and J by 3 bases, with 10 bases between them. This CDR3 contains 13 residues. CDR3: CASSAVINYEQYF. The CDR3 coding sequence is TGTGCCAGCAGTGCGGTTATTAACTACGAGCAGTACTTC.

This rearrangement joins TRBV2 to TRBJ1-5, with D hard to call. This CDR3 is 11 amino acids long. CDR1 is SNHLY and CDR2 is FYNNEI in the germline V gene. V shed 3 bases and J shed 8 bases, with 5 bases lying between them. The DNA of the CDR3 is TGTGCCAGCAGTGACCCGGAGCCCCAGCATTTT. Its translation is CASSDPEPQHF.

The chain carries TRBV30 and TRBJ2-7, with 7 positions matching TRBD2. CDR3 length: 15 residues. CDR1 GTSNPN and CDR2 SVGIG come from the germline V gene (reference sequence). V dropped 1 base and J dropped 6; count of bases not matched to a gene: 12. The CDR3 here is CAWSELWREPGEQYF. CDR3 nucleotides: TGTGCCTGGAGTGAGCTTTGGCGGGAGCCCGGCGAGCAGTACTTC.

The gene calls are TRBV4-2 and TRBJ2-3; no firm D call. CDR1 and CDR2 from the germline V gene are LGHNA and YNFKEQ. V shed 0 bases and J shed 0 bases, with 7 bases lying between them. The CDR3 spans 15 residues. In DNA form, the CDR3 reads TGTGCCAGCAGCCAAGATAGGATTAGCACAGATACGCAGTATTTT. This translates into CASSQDRISTDTQYF.

The V call is TRBV6-5, the J call TRBJ1-1, with D uncertain. Trimming cost V 4 bases and J 10 bases, with 13 bases left between them. CDR1 is MNHEY, CDR2 SVGAGI, per germline. The CDR3 extends over 12 amino acids. The CDR3 DNA is TGTGCCAGCAGTTTACGATCGGGGAGAGCTTTCTTT. It specifies CASSLRSGRAFF.

The rearrangement uses TRBV5-1 and TRBJ2-2, with TRBD2 identical over 7 bases. The length of the CDR3 is 16 residues. The ends lost 2 bases at V and 4 bases at J; junction bases unmatched: 8. Per the germline V gene, CDR1 is SGHRS and CDR2 is YFSETQ. The CDR3: CASSLLRTSGTGELFF. Here the CDR3 DNA reads TGCGCCAGCAGCTTACTGAGGACTAGTGGCACCGGGGAGCTGTTTTTT.

The chain recombines TRBV7-8 with TRBJ2-5, with 12 bases that match TRBD2. Germline V gene data show CDR1 as SGHVS and CDR2 as FQNEAQ. This CDR3 spans 18 amino acids. J gave up 2 bases and V 5 bases, and 12 bases lay outside the gene matches. The CDR3 protein is CASSKRASGGAEQETQYF. In nucleotides, the CDR3 is TGTGCCAGCAGCAAACGGGCTAGCGGGGGGGCCGAGCAAGAGACCCAGTACTTC.

The chain employs TRBV4-3 and TRBJ2-3; 8 nucleotides line up with TRBD2. Trimming at V came to 3 bases and at J to 6 bases, leaving 17 bases not matched to a gene. Germline V lookup: CDR1 LGHNA, CDR2 YSLEER. This CDR3 contains 18 residues. The CDR3 DNA is TGCGCCAGCAGCCAGAACTTTAGGCGGAGCGGGAGAGGGGATACGCAGTATTTT. Protein sequence: CASSQNFRRSGRGDTQYF.

V gene TRBV5-1 combines with J gene TRBJ2-7, with D perhaps TRBD1 (6 bases). Looked up from germline, CDR1 is SGHRS and CDR2 is YFSETQ. Trimming cost V 0 bases and J 5 bases, with 12 bases left between them. The CDR3 length is 14 residues. As DNA, the CDR3 is TGCGCCAGCAGCTTGGAGGATCACAGGGACGAGCAGTACTTC. This translates into CASSLEDHRDEQYF.

The chain carries TRBV6-7 and TRBJ1-5; no definite D call. TRBV6-7 is an ORF for which the function is uncertain. Deletions cut 0 bases from V and 4 bases from J, with 7 bases between. There are 14 residues in the CDR3. CDR3 region: CASSYSSTNQPQHF. The CDR3 coding sequence is TGTGCCAGCAGTTACTCGTCGACTAATCAGCCCCAGCATTTT.